The 5 T cell receptor beta chains given below trace back to one sample, sequenced in a study of response to subunit inactivated influenza vaccine. TCRdb fed the RT-PCR reads into MiXCR, producing one record per CDR3 protein. The sample carries about 570,000 distinct CDR3 sequences, 11% recorded once. These same records also appear under a second study, on T cells expressing NK-cell markers. This second study says: Beta-chain TCR cDNA was generated via 5'RACE template switching with UMIs.

Sequencing was performed on PBMCs from blood, taken on the day of vaccination. The receptors stem from a man between 45 and 60 years old who received an inactivated influenza vaccine.

The V gene is TRBV12-3 or TRBV12-4, the J gene TRBJ2-7; possibly TRBD1 for D (5 bases). This CDR3 comprises 13 residues. V shed 3 bases and J shed 2 bases, with 8 bases lying between them. The chain's CDR3 is CASSLQGPYEQYF. CDR3 bases: TGTGCCAGCAGTTTGCAGGGCCCCTACGAGCAGTACTTC.

This clonotype turned up a few times. This chain connects TRBV20-1 to TRBJ2-7; 8 bases match TRBD1. With 3 bases clipped from V and 2 bases from J, the junction kept 6 bases outside the gene matches. The CDR3 is 14 amino acids. The germline CDR1 and CDR2 sequences are DFQATT and SNEGSKA (reference sequence). Written as DNA, the CDR3 is TGCAGTGCTAGTTCCGGGACAGGCACCTACGAGCAGTACTTC. Amino acids: CSASSGTGTYEQYF.

This clonotype appeared a few times. The CDR3 here is CASRLAGGDEQFF. The CDR3 DNA follows: TGTGCCAGTCGACTAGCGGGAGGGGATGAGCAGTTCTTC. The chain combines TRBV6-1 with TRBJ2-1, with 14 bases fitting TRBD2. Germline V gives CDR1 MNHNS, CDR2 SASEGT. This CDR3 contains 13 residues. Germline trimming cut 9 bases from V and 8 bases from J; bases unmatched to any gene: 3.

This chain uses TRBV11-2 with TRBJ1-1; TRBD1 aligns across 10 bases. CDR3 size: 14 residues. The ends lost 4 bases at V and 4 bases at J; junction bases unmatched: 3. Germline V gene lookup returns CDR1 SGHAT and CDR2 FQNNGV. CDR3 DNA sequence: TGTGCCAGCAGCTGGAGGACAGGGGGCACTGAAGCTTTCTTT. Its translation: CASSWRTGGTEAFF.

This rearrangement joins TRBV4-2 to TRBJ2-1; 10 bases map to TRBD2. There are 14 residues in the CDR3. V lost 6 bases to trimming and J lost 9 bases; unmatched junction nucleotides: 8. The V gene's germline CDR1 is LGHNA and CDR2 YNFKEQ. CDR3 DNA sequence: TGTGCCAGCAGTGATAGCGGGGGGCGGGGTGAGCAGTTCTTC. It translates to CASSDSGGRGEQFF.